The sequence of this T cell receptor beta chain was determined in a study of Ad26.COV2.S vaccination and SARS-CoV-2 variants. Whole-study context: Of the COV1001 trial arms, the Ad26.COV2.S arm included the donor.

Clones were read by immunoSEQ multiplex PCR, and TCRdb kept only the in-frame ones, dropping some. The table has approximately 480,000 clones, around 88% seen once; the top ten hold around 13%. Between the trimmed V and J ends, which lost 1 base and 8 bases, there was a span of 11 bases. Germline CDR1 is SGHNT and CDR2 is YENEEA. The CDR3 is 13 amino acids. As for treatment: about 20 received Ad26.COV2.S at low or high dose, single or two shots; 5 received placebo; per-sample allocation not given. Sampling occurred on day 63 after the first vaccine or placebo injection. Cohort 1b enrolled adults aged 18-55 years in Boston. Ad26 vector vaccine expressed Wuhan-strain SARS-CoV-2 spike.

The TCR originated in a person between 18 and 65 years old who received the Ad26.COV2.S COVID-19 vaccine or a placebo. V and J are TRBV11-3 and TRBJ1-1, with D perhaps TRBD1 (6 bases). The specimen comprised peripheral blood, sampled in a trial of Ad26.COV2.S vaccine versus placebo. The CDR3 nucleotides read TGTGCCAGCAGCTTAGCTGGCAGGGGAGAAGCTTTCTTT. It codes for CASSLAGRGEAFF.